This T cell receptor beta chain was sequenced in a study of beta chain features in type 1 diabetes. CD4+ naive, central memory, regulatory and stem cell-like memory cells were sorted via CD45RO/CCR7/CD25/CD127/CD95/CD27. Notes on the study in general: For Type 1 diabetes patients, all four CD4+ subsets carried TCRB CDR3s that were moderately but significantly shorter. A possible short-template PCR bias applies equally to patients and controls. Insertions were fewer and deletions more numerous at VDJ junctions in type 1 diabetes patients. Naive, central memory and Treg TCRB repertoires seemed to resemble each other more closely in patients than they did in healthy donors.

This clone was detected a few times. Its antigen is not known. Germline loops: CDR1 SGHTA, CDR2 FQGNSA. This CDR3 spans 13 amino acids. V was shortened by 6 bases and J by 4 bases, with 9 bases between the two germline ends. The authors reverse transcribed all of the isolated RNA, so sequencing captured expressed TCRB transcripts. Data came from immunoSEQ multiplex PCR; TCRdb stores just in-frame clones and leaves some out. The sample includes roughly 160,000 clones, 7.8% of them seen just once. Material: central memory CD4+ T cells from blood. The TCR was taken from a woman aged 40 to 55 with type 1 diabetes. This chain connects TRBV7-2 to TRBJ2-2; D is possibly TRBD2 (6 bases). The CDR3 region has the DNA TGTGCCAGCAGTCGGGAGATCACCGGGGAGCTGTTTTTT. This sequence encodes CASSREITGELFF.